The 17 T cell receptor beta chains given below trace back to one sample, sequenced in a study of blood T cells in healthy people across ages. Combining a sample-barcoded 5' primer with a J-beta primer mix, a second PCR ran for about 6 to 11 cycles. TCRdb analysed the 5' RACE reads with MiXCR anew, one entry per CDR3 protein. This table has 780,000 or so distinct CDR3 sequences, roughly three fifths appearing once. The source material was blood. The source is a man aged 35-49 years in good health.

This chain joins TRBV24-1 and TRBJ2-5; D is uncertain. This CDR3 has 16 amino acids. Germline CDR1 and CDR2: KGHDR and SFDVKD. Trimming took off 4 bases at V and 11 bases at J, with 25 bases between the two ends. CDR3 nucleotides: TGTGCCACCAGTGACCCTGACCTCAGCTCCCACAATGAGCAGTACTTC. It is translated as CATSDPDLSSHNEQYF.

V and J are TRBV5-1 and TRBJ2-7; either TRBD1 or TRBD2 may supply D (6 bases each). Looked up from germline, CDR1 is SGHRS and CDR2 is YFSETQ. V was pared by 1 base and J by 8 bases, with 10 bases between. This CDR3 comprises 12 residues. CDR3: CASSLTGAKQYF. The CDR3 DNA reads as TGCGCCAGCAGCTTGACGGGGGCTAAGCAGTACTTC.

This clonotype was counted a single time. The rearrangement joins TRBV20-1 to TRBJ2-1; TRBD2 aligns across 15 bases. Germline-derived CDR1 and CDR2 are DFQATT and SNEGSKA (reference sequence). The CDR3 sequence is 17 residues long. The trim removed 0 bases at V and 6 bases at J, leaving 6 bases unmatched. Here the CDR3 reads CSARDPRTSGGANEQFF. In DNA, the CDR3 is TGCAGTGCTAGAGATCCCCGGACTAGCGGGGGGGCCAATGAGCAGTTCTTC.

The chain carries TRBV20-1 and TRBJ2-1, with 13 bases aligning to TRBD2. From germline, CDR1 is DFQATT and CDR2 SNEGSKA (reference sequence). There are 16 residues in the CDR3. The V and J ends lost 3 bases and 13 bases, in that order; junction bases with no gene match: 15. The CDR3 loop reads CSARGLTSGGNGAQFF. The CDR3 region has the DNA TGCAGTGCTAGGGGATTGACTAGCGGGGGGAATGGAGCCCAGTTCTTC.

The chain links TRBV29-1 to TRBJ1-5, with 10 bases that match TRBD1. After removal of 4 bases from V and 5 bases from J, the junction contained 2 bases not matched to a gene. CDR1 SQVTM and CDR2 ANQGSEA come from the germline V gene. The CDR3 has 13 amino acids. The chain's CDR3 is CSVGGTGDQPQHF. The CDR3 region has the DNA TGCAGCGTTGGGGGGACAGGGGATCAGCCCCAGCATTTT.

The J gene is TRBJ2-1, the V gene TRBV28; D remains unclear. Trimming removed 3 bases from V and 4 bases from J, with 13 bases in between. The CDR3 length is 15 residues. Per germline, CDR1 MDHEN and CDR2 SYDVKM. CDR3 nucleotide sequence: TGTGCCAGCAGTTTTCCCCTCTATGGATACAATGAGCAGTTCTTC. Protein sequence: CASSFPLYGYNEQFF.

The chain joins TRBV12-3 or TRBV12-4 to TRBJ2-7; D is unclear. The CDR3 sequence is 15 residues long. Trimming left V 2 bases short and J 0 bases short, with 11 bases between. CDR3 sequence (DNA): TGTGCCAGCAGTTTAACGCAGGTACACTCCTACGAGCAGTACTTC. Its protein is CASSLTQVHSYEQYF.

V is TRBV27 and J is TRBJ2-1; TRBD1 is a possible D gene (6 bases). The CDR3 has 15 amino acids. V gave up 4 bases and J gave up 0 bases, with 10 bases separating them. CDR1 is MNHEY, CDR2 SMNVEV, per germline (reference sequence). This CDR3 is CASSSQGGSYNEQFF. In DNA, the CDR3 is TGTGCCAGCAGTTCCCAAGGGGGCTCCTACAATGAGCAGTTCTTC.

Only a few counts were recorded for this clonotype. The chain employs TRBV4-2 and TRBJ1-4; maybe TRBD1 (5 bases). Germline V gene data show CDR1 as LGHNA and CDR2 as YNFKEQ. CDR3 length: 16 amino acids. Trimming stripped 4 bases from V and 2 bases from J, with 14 bases between. The CDR3 nucleotides read TGTGCCAGCAGCCTGAAGACTGGGACGACTAATGAAAAACTGTTTTTT. It codes for CASSLKTGTTNEKLFF.

This sequence joins TRBV5-1 and TRBJ2-3; possible D gene TRBD1, 5 bases. This CDR3 spans 16 amino acids. Germline CDR1 reads SGHRS; CDR2 reads YFSETQ. V was pared by 0 bases and J by 3 bases, with 14 bases between. CDR3 in DNA: TGCGCCAGCAGCTTGGGAGGCAGGTCAGGGACAGATACGCAGTATTTT. It codes for CASSLGGRSGTDTQYF.

This clonotype has a handful of counts. The J gene is TRBJ2-3, the V gene TRBV12-3 or TRBV12-4; maybe TRBD1 (5 bases). This CDR3 has 15 amino acids. The V end was cut by 2 bases, the J end by 1 base, with 10 bases between. CDR3 region: CASSLLGAGTDTQYF. DNA for the CDR3: TGTGCCAGCAGTTTATTAGGGGCTGGCACAGATACGCAGTATTTT.

This chain links TRBV7-9 with TRBJ2-7; tentatively, D is TRBD1 or TRBD2 (7 bases each). The CDR3 spans 19 residues. Deletions cut 2 bases from V and 6 bases from J, with 29 bases between. Germline V gene sequence: CDR1 SEHNR, CDR2 FQNEAQ (reference sequence). CDR3 DNA: TGTGCCAGCAGCTTAAATCTCGCTTGGGGACTGGGAGGGGGCAGCGAGCAGTACTTC. It codes for CASSLNLAWGLGGGSEQYF.

This clonotype was detected a few times. The chain joins TRBV6-6 to TRBJ2-3, with D possibly being TRBD2 (6 bases). CDR1 and CDR2 (germline): MNHNY, SVGAGI (reference sequence). With 0 bases removed from V and 4 bases from J, the gap between germline ends came to 14 bases. CDR3 size: 16 residues. This chain's CDR3 is CASSYSPRDLADTQYF. The CDR3 coding sequence is TGTGCCAGCAGTTACTCTCCGAGGGACTTGGCAGATACGCAGTATTTT.

The chain employs TRBV20-1 and TRBJ2-5; D perhaps matches TRBD2 (6 bases). The J call may be wrong; the DNA end is better matched by TRBJ2-7. CDR1 and CDR2 (germline): DFQATT, SNEGSKA (reference sequence). This CDR3 spans 14 amino acids. CDR3 nucleotides: TGCAGTGCTAGTCTTGGGGGGAGAGGCGACGAGCAGTACTTC. It encodes CSASLGGRGDEQYF.

The chain combines TRBV7-3 with TRBJ2-1; 9 nucleotides line up with TRBD1. The CDR3 totals 17 residues. Germline values: CDR1 SGHTA, CDR2 FQGTGA. V gave up 0 bases and J gave up 4 bases; unmatched junction bases: 7. CDR3 coding DNA: TGTGCCAGCAGCTTAACCCCGGGACAGGGACTTTACAATGAGCAGTTCTTC. Protein: CASSLTPGQGLYNEQFF.

The J gene is TRBJ2-7, the V gene TRBV6-5; D might be TRBD1 (6 bases). The V gene's germline CDR1 is MNHEY and CDR2 SVGAGI. CDR3 size: 13 residues. Trimming took off 3 bases at V and 3 bases at J, with 9 bases between the two ends. The CDR3 bases are TGTGCCAGCAGTTATAGACAGGACTACGAGCAGTACTTC. Translation: CASSYRQDYEQYF.

V and J are TRBV20-1 and TRBJ2-7, with D tentatively TRBD2 (5 bases). The CDR3 runs 14 residues. Per the germline V gene, CDR1 is DFQATT and CDR2 is SNEGSKA (reference sequence). The V and J ends lost 1 base and 6 bases respectively, with 16 bases between them. CDR3: CSARGGGASVEQYF. The CDR3 DNA follows: TGCAGTGCTAGAGGAGGAGGCGCCTCTGTCGAGCAGTACTTC.